This T cell receptor (beta chain) came from a study of identical twins. Study results and limitations: Beta clonotypes that were abundant in cord blood contained fewer insertions, a pattern absent from memory repertoires. Out-of-frame alpha sequences common to twins were enriched for low generation probability.

Carrying unique molecular identifiers, the cDNA also gained a universal primer site through template switching. TCRdb independently ran MiXCR on the 5' RACE reads; one entry per CDR3 protein. The sample holds 450,000 to 600,000 distinct CDR3 sequences, approximately 20% seen once. This CDR3 comprises 15 residues. CDR1 and CDR2 from the germline V gene are SGHRS and YFSETQ. V shed 0 bases and J shed 12 bases, with 19 bases lying between them. With regard to this clonotype: Its target is unknown.

The sample also formed part of further work on yellow fever vaccine responses in identical twins.

This clonotype was obtained from a woman aged 18-29 years in good health. The sample comprised CD4+ T cells sorted from blood. V and J are TRBV5-1 and TRBJ2-4, with D tentatively TRBD1 or TRBD2 (5 bases each). The DNA for the CDR3 is TGCGCCAGCAGCTTGGCCTTGGGACCCCAACAAACTCAGTACTTC. Translating gives CASSLALGPQQTQYF.